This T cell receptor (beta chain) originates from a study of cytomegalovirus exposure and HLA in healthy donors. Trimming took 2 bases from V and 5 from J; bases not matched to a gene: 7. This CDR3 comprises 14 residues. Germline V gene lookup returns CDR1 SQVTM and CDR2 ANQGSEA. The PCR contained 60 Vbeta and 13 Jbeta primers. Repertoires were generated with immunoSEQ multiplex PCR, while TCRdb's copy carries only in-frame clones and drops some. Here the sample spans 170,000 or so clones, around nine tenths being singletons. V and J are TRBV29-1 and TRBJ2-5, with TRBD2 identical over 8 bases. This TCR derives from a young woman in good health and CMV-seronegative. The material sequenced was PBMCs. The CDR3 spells CSVEPGLGGETQYF. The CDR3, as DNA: TGCAGCGTTGAACCGGGACTAGGGGGGGAGACCCAGTACTTC. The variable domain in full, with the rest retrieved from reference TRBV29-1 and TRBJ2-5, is SAVISQKPSRDICQRGTSLTIQCQVDSQVTMMFWYRQQPGQSLTLIATANQGSEATYESGFVIDKFPISRPNLTFSTLTVSNMSPEDSSIYLCSVEPGLGGETQYFGPGTRLLVL.